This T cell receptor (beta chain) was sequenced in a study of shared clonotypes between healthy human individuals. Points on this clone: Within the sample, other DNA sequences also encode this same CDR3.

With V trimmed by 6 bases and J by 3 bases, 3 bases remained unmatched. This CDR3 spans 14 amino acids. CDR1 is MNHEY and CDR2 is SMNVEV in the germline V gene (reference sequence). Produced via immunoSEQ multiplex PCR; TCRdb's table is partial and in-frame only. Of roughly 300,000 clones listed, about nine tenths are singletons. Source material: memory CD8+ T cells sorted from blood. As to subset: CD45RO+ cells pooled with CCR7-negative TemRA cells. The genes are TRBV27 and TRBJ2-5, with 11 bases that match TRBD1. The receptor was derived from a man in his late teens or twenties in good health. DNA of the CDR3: TGTGCCAGCAGGGGGACAGGGGGTGAAGAGACCCAGTACTTC. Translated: CASRGTGGEETQYF.